This T cell receptor (beta chain) was sequenced during a study of early T cells in non-severe SARS-CoV-2 infection. In TCRdb, the 5' RACE reads were re-called with MiXCR into one record per CDR3 protein. The data show about 35,000 distinct CDR3 sequences, with 5% seen just once and 13% to 15% held by the top ten. This clonotype showed up many times. The CDR3 contains 14 residues. V was clipped by 2 bases and J by 4 bases, with 8 bases between them. CDR1 is SGHNT, CDR2 YENEEA, per germline. The receptor was derived from an adult who was a healthcare worker with PCR-confirmed SARS-CoV-2 infection or an uninfected control (not recorded which). The chain links TRBV11-3 to TRBJ2-2; D is possibly TRBD1 or TRBD2 (5 bases each). The specimen was whole blood. This chain's CDR3 is CASSLWGTTGELFF. DNA for the CDR3: TGTGCCAGCAGCTTATGGGGGACCACCGGGGAGCTGTTTTTT.